This TCR beta chain derives from a study of blood T cell repertoires in COVID-19. Study summary: Italy, Spain and the United States were the sources of the convalescent and acute COVID-19 samples.

Authors' methods: For nucleated cells, counts were estimated from reference gene primer amplification. The assay was immunoSEQ multiplex PCR, and TCRdb's table has in-frame clones only and misses some. D and trimming were read from the DNA, whereas the V and J calls and clone size are those reported in that table. The sample consists of fewer than 300,000 clones, more than 65% of them appearing once. Germline-derived CDR1 and CDR2 are MGHDK and SYGVNS. CDR3 size: 16 residues. Trimming shortened V by 4 bases and J by 2 bases, and 17 bases separated the two germline ends. The TCR comes from a woman younger than 35 with acute or convalescent COVID-19. The V gene is TRBV25-1, the J gene TRBJ2-5; unclear D gene. Sequencing was done on a sample of peripheral blood. CDR3 sequence: CASSAPPRPLQETQYF. DNA of the CDR3: TGTGCCAGCAGTGCCCCCCCCCGCCCGCTACAAGAGACCCAGTACTTC.